Sequencing of this T cell receptor beta chain was carried out in a study of regulatory T cells in long-lasting Graves disease (dated by TCRdb to about 2021). Concerning the study at large: Newly diagnosed Graves' disease patients had taken antithyroid drugs for less than 3 months. TCR sequencing covered some 13 persistent and 20 or so newly diagnosed Graves' disease patients, some 33 samples in total. Peripheral blood TCR sequencing and RNA sequencing compared persistent Graves' disease patients with newly diagnosed Graves' disease patients. The study took place in China and was registered as a clinical trial.

From cysteine to phenylalanine, the CDR3 is 17 amino acids long. Solely the CDR3 DNA is kept, with 51 bases framed from the first base. From a lookup of the germline V gene (reference sequence), CDR1 and CDR2 are SGHKS and YYEKEE. V is pruned by 0 bases and J by 1 base, leaving 5 bases of the junction without a gene match. Per the publication, the time point label means: newly diagnosed GD, antithyroid drugs for less than 3 months. For both TCR sequencing and RNA sequencing, RNA was extracted from PBMCs in TRIzol. The diagnosis of Graves' disease followed American Thyroid Association guidelines. Patients were recruited from an endocrinology department in Xi'an, China. From each patient, around 9.3 milliliters of peripheral blood was collected into an EDTA anticoagulant tube. Ficoll Paque Plus density gradient separation was used to isolate PBMCs, and no further T cell sorting was performed. An Agilent 2100 Bioanalyzer and agarose gel were used to assess RNA quality, and a NanoDrop 2000 was used to measure RNA concentration.

Libraries came from multiplex PCR. Data came from an Illumina HiSeq 4000. iRepertoire HTBI primers and Arm-PCR amplification of CDR3 regions were used to construct TCR beta libraries. Gel purification was performed on PCR products prior to sequencing. The published analysis was carried out like this. Across samples, roughly 60 TRBV and roughly 13 TRBJ segments were identified and used for gene usage analysis of CDR3 amino acid clonotypes. COPE and FqMerger were used to merge the filtered high-quality paired reads into contigs. BLAST was used to align contigs to IMGT TRBV, TRBD and TRBJ reference genes, with CDR3 defined following IMGT. Any clonotype with a frequency above 0.1% was classified as a highly expanded clone. Repertoire diversity was measured by Shannon entropy, and V-J evenness by the Gini coefficient. A clonotype was considered public if more than one individual shared it. The public sequencing data were trimmed at Q25 with fastp and processed into clonotypes with MiXCR by TCRdb, which kept only in-frame beta chains. Each record represents a unique CDR3 protein, reported with the most common genes and DNA among its rows. TCRdb, not the original authors, processed these V and J calls. A total of roughly 380,000 distinct CDR3 sequences appear in this sample, around 16% of them only once. The ten top clones hold around a fifth of the sample.

This clonotype was seen ten or more times. Its antigen target is currently unknown. No per-base quality is available; no much larger clone lies one base away. Findings and caveats that apply to the study as a whole: More public clonotypes were shared among persistent patients (under 3,000) than among newly diagnosed patients (966). TRBV28, TRBJ1-2 and TRBJ2-5 were preferentially used in persistent disease, while TRBV20-1 and TRBJ2-1 were favored in newly diagnosed disease. The authors noted that the small sample size was a limitation that may lower accuracy. Compared with newly diagnosed patients, persistent Graves' disease patients had lower TCR Shannon entropy and fewer highly expanded clones, which suggests clonal expansion. Sequencing and analysis were restricted to the TCR beta chain. The study examined only peripheral blood because the primary lesion, thyroid tissue, could not be accessed.

The sequence derives from a female donor with Graves disease. The chain joins TRBV5-5 to TRBJ1-1; 11 bases in between match TRBD1. The sample consisted of peripheral blood mononuclear cells (PBMCs), taken at new diagnosis, from a patient treated with antithyroid drugs. The CDR3 is CASSLVFGTGGNTEAFF. The nucleotide sequence is given as TGTGCCAGCAGCTTGGTCTTTGGGACAGGGGGGAACACTGAAGCTTTCTTT.